This TCR beta chain is from a study of T cells in Graves' hyperthyroidism and ophthalmopathy (dated by TCRdb to between 2017 and 2020). About the study as a whole: Peripheral blood was sampled at the time of initial diagnosis, prior to any treatment. TCR V-J signatures able to tell the groups apart were searched for in a discovery cohort of 100 or so patients, of whom roughly 42 had Graves' ophthalmopathy and 55 to 65 had stable Graves' hyperthyroidism. TCR Vbeta CDR3 sequencing of 130 to 150 peripheral blood samples (roughly 43 ophthalmopathy, over 70 hyperthyroidism and approximately 17 progressor patients) is reported in the paper. Following sampling, methimazole starting at 30 mg daily was given to hyperthyroidism patients, and high-dose intravenous methylprednisolone was given to ophthalmopathy patients. The approximately 100 discovery patients were randomly divided into training and test sets at a 7:3 ratio. In about 6 Graves' hyperthyroidism patients, the study also compared T-cell repertoires from thyroid tissue with T-cell repertoires from blood. Whether ophthalmopathy could be predicted prospectively was tested in an independent validation cohort made up of approximately 19 hyperthyroidism patients plus 17 patients who later progressed to ophthalmopathy. Summary of the overall study and its limitations: Sample size was not statistically predetermined, and investigators were not blinded to group allocation. Ophthalmopathy was separated from stable hyperthyroidism by a 13 V-J signature model, with around 90% sensitivity and approximately 81% specificity obtained in cross-validation and 80%/75% obtained in testing. In validation, the model predicted progression to ophthalmopathy with 55% to 71% sensitivity and 72% to 75% specificity, a median of around 6.6 months before onset. Most expanded thyroid clonotypes (frequency above 0.001) were also detected in blood, a finding suggesting that blood repertoires may reflect thyroid immune responses.

Cut back by 7 bases and 0 bases, the V and J ends lie 6 bases apart. Inclusive of the bounding cysteine and phenylalanine, the CDR3 is 13 residues long. Only the CDR3 DNA is retained, 39 bases long and in frame from the first base. As encoded in the germline V gene, CDR1 is ENHRY while CDR2 is SYGVKD. This clonotype has ten or more counts. The target of this receptor is not known. Base qualities are not provided; no much larger clone lies one nucleotide away. TCR beta CDR3 regions were amplified from RNA transcripts. A first-round RT-PCR of the TCR CDR3 used the HTBI primer set with the Qiagen OneStep RT-PCR kit. Libraries were constructed in a second round of multiplex PCR, after which size selection and purification were performed. The libraries were sequenced on an Illumina HiSeq2000 using paired-end 100 bp reads. On the study's bioinformatics: SOAPnuke was used to process the raw data, with reads discarded if the reads contained adapters or uncalled bases, had a mean Phred below 15, or lacked an exact constant-primer or identifier match. High-quality paired reads were merged using COPE v1.2.5, and each unique nucleotide sequence was defined as a clonotype. MiTCR v1.1 was used to align the clonotypes against IMGT TRBV, TRBD and TRBJ reference segments. Analysis was restricted to V-J combinations with a frequency above 0.0001, which covered roughly 99% of repertoires. A TCS score was defined as the ratio between F50 (clonal expansion) and ExV (chaos), using BLOSUM62-based TCRdist between CDR3 peptides within each V-J. Welch's t-statistics and random forest reduced some 510 V-J features to 10 to 15, which were used in a naive Bayes classifier (R e1071). The public reads were reanalyzed by TCRdb: fastp trimming at Q25, MiXCR alignment, in-frame beta chains only. Identical CDR3 protein sequences are pooled into one entry, listed with their most common genes and DNA. The V and J calls reflect TCRdb's pipeline rather than the authors' work. The sample table holds 200,000 to 250,000 distinct CDR3 sequences, of which about a sixth were seen once. The ten largest clones capture roughly 50% of the sample.

Graves' hyperthyroidism was defined as stable when no progression to ophthalmopathy occurred over 18 months of follow-up. Hyperthyroidism patients were newly diagnosed, with disease duration under 2 months, and aged 18 to 65 years. Any patient with an uncontrolled infection, another autoimmune disease, pregnancy or lactation was excluded. Diagnoses relied on clinical symptoms, serum thyroxine and TRAb, thyroid ultrasound and orbital computed tomography. Ficoll-Paque density gradient centrifugation was used to isolate PBMCs from around 10 ml of fresh peripheral blood. Total RNA was extracted with Trizol reagent, and quality was checked on an Agilent 2100 Bioanalyzer.

This chain joins TRBV10-3 to TRBJ1-4; no confident D gene assignment can be made. Specimen: blood. The source is a woman aged 45-65 years with Graves' hyperthyroidism. The CDR3 loop reads CAIKAATNEKLFF. The DNA sequence is given as TGTGCCATCAAGGCGGCAACTAATGAAAAACTGTTTTTT.